These T cell receptor beta chains were read from a single sample in a study of cytomegalovirus exposure and HLA in healthy donors. Profiled with immunoSEQ multiplex PCR; TCRdb holds only in-frame clones, not every one. The data contain some 130,000 clones, 70% to 85% of them singletons. Sequencing was performed on PBMCs. The receptors come from a female donor in good health and CMV-seronegative. The CDR3 runs from the conserved cysteine through the conserved F or W. The D gene is left open where the match is weak. Part of the rows lack a size; the others show once, few, many or a class for expanded clones.

size,D,J,V,CDR3,DNA
-,-,TRBJ1-3,TRBV6-6,CASSYSSLRSGNTIYF,TGTGCCAGCAGTTACTCGTCCCTGCGCTCTGGAAACACCATATATTTT
-,TRBD1,TRBJ2-7,TRBV23-1,CASSPRDRSYEQYF,TGCGCCAGCAGTCCCCGGGACAGATCCTACGAGCAGTACTTC
-,TRBD1,TRBJ2-7,TRBV2,CASRTGQGAFYEQYF,TGTGCCAGCAGAACAGGACAGGGGGCGTTCTACGAGCAGTACTTC
-,TRBD1,TRBJ2-7,TRBV28,CASSPGQGYEQYF,TGTGCCAGCAGTCCAGGACAGGGCTACGAGCAGTACTTC
-,-,TRBJ2-7,TRBV6-5,CASILNYEQYF,TGTGCCAGCATTCTAAATTACGAGCAGTACTTC
-,TRBD1,TRBJ2-7,TRBV6-5,CASSPGTGPHEQYF,TGTGCCAGCAGCCCCGGGACAGGGCCCCACGAGCAGTACTTC
-,-,TRBJ2-5,TRBV14,CASSQAVWETQYF,TGTGCTAGCAGCCAAGCAGTGTGGGAGACCCAGTACTTC
-,-,TRBJ1-1,TRBV18,CASSLTGNTEAFF,TGTGCCAGCTCACTGACGGGGAACACTGAAGCTTTCTTT
-,TRBD1,TRBJ1-2,TRBV9,CASSRQGSNYGYTF,TGTGCCAGCAGTAGACAGGGGAGCAACTATGGCTACACCTTC
once,-,TRBJ1-1,TRBV4-3,CASSGRGRGFAEAFF,TGCGCCAGCAGCGGCCGTGGGAGGGGGTTTGCTGAAGCTTTCTTT
-,-,TRBJ1-6,TRBV6-5,CASSYERYQPLHF,TGTGCCAGCAGTTACGAGCGTTACCAACCCCTCCACTTT
-,TRBD1,TRBJ2-7,TRBV20-1,CSGTGAYEQYF,TGCAGTGGTACAGGGGCCTACGAGCAGTACTTC
few,TRBD2,TRBJ2-1,TRBV18,CASSPLAGDYNEQFF,TGTGCCAGCTCACCCCTAGCGGGAGATTACAATGAGCAGTTCTTC
-,-,TRBJ1-2,TRBV28,CASTFQAFQGRVGYTF,TGTGCCAGCACCTTTCAGGCGTTTCAGGGGCGAGTCGGCTACACCTTC
-,-,TRBJ1-1,TRBV19,CASSIGQGSTEAFF,TGTGCCAGTAGTATTGGCCAGGGTTCCACTGAAGCTTTCTTT
few,TRBD1,TRBJ1-5,TRBV7-2,CASGDSLNQPQHF,TGTGCCAGCGGGGACAGCCTCAATCAGCCCCAGCATTTT
-,-,TRBJ2-3,TRBV4-3,CASSPQLDFTDTQYF,TGCGCCAGCAGCCCACAACTAGACTTCACAGATACGCAGTATTTT
-,-,TRBJ1-4,TRBV7-2,CASSLVPVRYTEKLFF,TGTGCCAGCAGCTTAGTCCCCGTAAGATACACTGAAAAACTGTTTTTT